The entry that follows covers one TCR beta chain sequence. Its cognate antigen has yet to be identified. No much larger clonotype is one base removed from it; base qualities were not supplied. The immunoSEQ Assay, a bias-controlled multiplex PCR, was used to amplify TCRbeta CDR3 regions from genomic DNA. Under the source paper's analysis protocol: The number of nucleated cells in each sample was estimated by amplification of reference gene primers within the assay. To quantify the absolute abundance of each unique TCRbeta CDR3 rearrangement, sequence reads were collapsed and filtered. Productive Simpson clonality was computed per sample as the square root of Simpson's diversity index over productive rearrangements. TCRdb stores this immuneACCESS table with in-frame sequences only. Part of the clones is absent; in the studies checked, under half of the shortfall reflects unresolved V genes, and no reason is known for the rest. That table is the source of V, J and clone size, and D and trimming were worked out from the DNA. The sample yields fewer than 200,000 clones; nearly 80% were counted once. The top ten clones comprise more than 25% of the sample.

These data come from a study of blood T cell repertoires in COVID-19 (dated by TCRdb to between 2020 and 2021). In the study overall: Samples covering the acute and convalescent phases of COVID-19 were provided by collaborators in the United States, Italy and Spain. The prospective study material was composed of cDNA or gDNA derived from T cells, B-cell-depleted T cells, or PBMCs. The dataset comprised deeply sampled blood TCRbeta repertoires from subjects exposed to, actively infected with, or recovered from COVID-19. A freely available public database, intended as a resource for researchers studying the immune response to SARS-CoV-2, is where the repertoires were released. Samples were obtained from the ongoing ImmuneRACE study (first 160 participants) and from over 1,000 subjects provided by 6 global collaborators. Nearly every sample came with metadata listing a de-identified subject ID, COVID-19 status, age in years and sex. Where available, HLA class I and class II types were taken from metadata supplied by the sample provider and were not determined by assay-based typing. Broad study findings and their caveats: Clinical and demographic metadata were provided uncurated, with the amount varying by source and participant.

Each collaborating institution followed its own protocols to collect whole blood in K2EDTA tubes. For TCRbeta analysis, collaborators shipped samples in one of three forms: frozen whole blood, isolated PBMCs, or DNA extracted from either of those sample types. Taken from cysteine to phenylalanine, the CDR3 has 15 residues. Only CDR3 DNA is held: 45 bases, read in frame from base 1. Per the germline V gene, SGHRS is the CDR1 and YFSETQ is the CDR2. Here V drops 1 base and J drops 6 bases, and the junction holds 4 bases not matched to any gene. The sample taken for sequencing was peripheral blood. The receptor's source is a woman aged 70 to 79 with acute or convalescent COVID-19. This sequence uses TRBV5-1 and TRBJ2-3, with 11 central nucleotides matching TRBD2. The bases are TGCGCCAGCAGCTTGATAGCGGGAGGGCCGGATACGCAGTATTTT. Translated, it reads CASSLIAGGPDTQYF. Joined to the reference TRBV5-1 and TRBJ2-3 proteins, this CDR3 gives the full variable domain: KAGVTQTPRYLIKTRGQQVTLSCSPISGHRSVSWYQQTPGQGLQFLFEYFSETQRNKGNFPGRFSGRQFSNSRSEMNVSTLELGDSALYLCASSLIAGGPDTQYFGPGTRLTVL.